The 11 T cell receptor beta chains in this list originate from one sample, sequenced in a study of PD-1 blockade in classical Hodgkin lymphoma (dated by TCRdb to 2018 to 2021). Preparation of the library involved the immunoSEQ multiplex PCR assay. The table was pulled from immuneACCESS by TCRdb, which kept in-frame rearrangements only. Such tables lose some clones; where checked, under half of the loss comes from unresolved V genes, and the rest has no known cause. Recorded for this sample are 14,000 or so clones; 83% of them occurred a single time. The ten largest clones represent roughly a fifth of the sample. Per the publication, the time point label means: cycle 1 day 1 (C1D1), immediately before nivolumab initiation. Relapse after autologous stem cell transplantation had occurred in all trial patients, and cohorts A, B and C were distinguished by prior brentuximab vedotin exposure. The sequenced sample was peripheral blood mononuclear cells (PBMCs), obtained at baseline. The receptor set was obtained from a human donor with classical Hodgkin lymphoma.

This chain uses TRBV7-8 with TRBJ2-2; TRBD1 or TRBD2 may be the D gene (5 bases each). V was trimmed by 6 bases and J by 2 bases, leaving 19 bases between them. This CDR3 comprises 17 residues. The germline CDR1 and CDR2 sequences are SGHVS and FQNEAQ. The CDR3 sequence: CASSFIRDGRNTGELFF. The CDR3 DNA reads as TGTGCCAGCAGTTTCATCCGGGACGGACGTAACACCGGGGAGCTGTTTTTT.

V gene TRBV11-2 combines with J gene TRBJ1-5; D gene uncertain. The germline gives CDR1 SGHAT, CDR2 FQNNGV. V was cut by 3 bases and J by 3 bases, with 6 bases left in between. The CDR3 is 13 amino acids. The CDR3 DNA follows: TGTGCCAGCAGCTTGGCGTTCAATCAGCCCCAGCATTTT. This translates into CASSLAFNQPQHF.

The rearrangement links TRBV7-9 to TRBJ1-4; no definite D call. The CDR3 loop spans 13 amino acids. Germline CDR1 reads SEHNR; CDR2 reads FQNEAQ (reference sequence). The V end lost 0 bases, the J end lost 5 bases, and 4 bases lay between the germline ends. This CDR3 reads CASSLAENEKLFF. The CDR3 DNA follows: TGTGCCAGCAGCTTAGCGGAGAATGAAAAACTGTTTTTT.

The rearrangement links TRBV19 to TRBJ2-5, with 7 bases aligning to TRBD2. Germline V lookup: CDR1 LNHDA, CDR2 SQIVND (reference sequence). Germline trimming cut 5 bases from V and 3 bases from J; bases unmatched to any gene: 18. There are 18 residues in the CDR3. The CDR3 sequence: CASSPGFQAGQPKETQYF. In nucleotides, the CDR3 is TGTGCCAGTAGTCCCGGATTCCAAGCGGGGCAACCAAAAGAGACCCAGTACTTC.

The V gene is TRBV7-9, the J gene TRBJ2-5; TRBD1 matches 8 bases. Germline-derived CDR1 and CDR2 are SEHNR and FQNEAQ (reference sequence). The CDR3 runs 16 residues. Trimming removed 5 bases from V and 4 bases from J; junction bases left unmatched: 12. CDR3 DNA sequence: TGTGCCAGCAGCCCTCCGTCCGGGACAGGTCTAGAGACCCAGTACTTC. It yields the protein CASSPPSGTGLETQYF. The entire variable domain, with the rest obtained from reference TRBV7-9 and TRBJ2-5, is as follows: DTGVSQNPRHKITKRGQNVTFRCDPISEHNRLYWYRQTLGQGPEFLTYFQNEAQLEKSRLLSDRFSAERPKGSFSTLEIQRTEQGDSAMYLCASSPPSGTGLETQYFGPGTRLLVL.

This sequence joins TRBV10-3 and TRBJ2-3, with D possibly TRBD1 on 5 matching bases. Germline CDR1 ENHRY, CDR2 SYGVKD. The V end was cut by 5 bases, the J end by 2 bases, with 11 bases between. The CDR3 extends over 14 amino acids. The chain's CDR3 is CAISRVTDTDTQYF. The CDR3 DNA sequence: TGTGCCATCAGTAGAGTGACAGACACAGATACGCAGTATTTT.

J is TRBJ1-2 and V is TRBV28; a weak D match, TRBD1 (5 bases). Trimming removed 3 bases at V and 5 bases at J, with 13 bases between. Germline CDR1 reads MDHEN; CDR2 reads SYDVKM. The CDR3 runs 14 residues. As DNA, the CDR3 is TGTGCCAGCAGTTTTCAACAGGCTGGGTATGGCTACACCTTC. Encoded protein: CASSFQQAGYGYTF.

CDR3 DNA sequence: TGCGCCAGCAGCTTGGAAGGGGCGTATGGCTACACCTTC. Its protein is CASSLEGAYGYTF. V gene TRBV5-1 combines with J gene TRBJ1-2; tentative D call: TRBD1 (5 bases). The CDR3 has 13 amino acids. V lost 0 bases, J lost 5 bases, and 8 bases lay in between. Germline values: CDR1 SGHRS, CDR2 YFSETQ.

This clone was detected once. CDR3 amino acids: CASSLTGDTEAFF. CDR3 bases: TGTGCCAGCAGCTTAACAGGGGACACTGAAGCTTTCTTT. The genes are TRBV13 and TRBJ1-1, with 7 bases matching TRBD1. Per germline, CDR1 PRHDT and CDR2 FYEKMQ (reference sequence). Losses at the gene ends were 2 bases for V and 3 bases for J; bases not matched to a gene: 0. The CDR3 has 13 residues.

The V and J genes are TRBV27 and TRBJ1-5; D not certain. Germline CDR1 is MNHEY and CDR2 is SMNVEV (reference sequence). V lost 5 bases to trimming and J lost 3 bases, with 8 bases between them. The CDR3 sequence is 13 residues long. DNA of the CDR3: TGTGCCAGCAGTCACATCCCCAATCAGCCCCAGCATTTT. This sequence encodes CASSHIPNQPQHF.

V gene TRBV5-6 combines with J gene TRBJ1-1; 9 bases fit TRBD1. Germline CDR1 SGHDT, CDR2 YYEEEE. J gave up 6 bases and V 4 bases, and 10 bases lay outside the gene matches. The CDR3 totals 15 residues. CDR3 sequence (DNA): TGTGCCAGCAGCCAAGTATCGGGACAGGGTGCTGAAGCTTTCTTT. Translated, it gives CASSQVSGQGAEAFF.